The rows below give T cell receptor beta chains drawn from one sample of a study of cytomegalovirus exposure and HLA in healthy donors. Some clones are missing from TCRdb's copy, which holds only in-frame ones; the method was immunoSEQ multiplex PCR. The sample gives under 100,000 clones, about three quarters of which show up once; about 14% is in the top ten. The sample taken for sequencing was PBMCs. Receptors were obtained from a woman between 45 and 60 years old in good health and CMV-seropositive. CDR3s include the opening cysteine and the closing phenylalanine or tryptophan. A D gene is named only where the DNA matches it firmly. Not every row has a clone size; where given, it reads once, few, many or a size class.

cdr3_nt | cdr3_aa | j_call | d_call | v_call | clone_size
TGTGCCAGCTCACCACCCCTAACAGGGGGATACACAGATACGCAGTATTTT | CASSPPLTGGYTDTQYF | TRBJ2-3 | TRBD1 | TRBV18 | NA
TGTGCCAGCAGCTCTATAGCGGGAGGGAGAGAAAGCTCCTACGAGCAGTACTTC | CASSSIAGGRESSYEQYF | TRBJ2-7 | TRBD2 | TRBV7-9 | NA
TGCGCCAGCAGTTCTTCCGGGACAGGGGGAAGGGAGCAGTACTTC | CASSSSGTGGREQYF | TRBJ2-7 | TRBD1 | TRBV5-1 | NA
TGTGCCAGCAGCCGCGGACTAGCGGGAGTAGACAATGAGCAGTTCTTC | CASSRGLAGVDNEQFF | TRBJ2-1 | TRBD2 | TRBV7-3 | NA
TGTGCCAGCAGTGATCCCGGGACAGGATTATCTAGCACAGATACGCAGTATTTT | CASSDPGTGLSSTDTQYF | TRBJ2-3 | TRBD1 | TRBV2 | NA
TGTTCCAGCAACTTACCCACGGGACTAGCGGGAACCAACACCGGGGAGCTGTTTTTT | CSSNLPTGLAGTNTGELFF | TRBJ2-2 | TRBD2 | TRBV7-9 | NA
TGTTCCAGCAGCTTTACAGGGTCAAGGGTTAGCGAGCAGTACTTC | CSSSFTGSRVSEQYF | TRBJ2-7 | NA | TRBV7-9 | NA
TGCAGCGCAAGGACAGCCTACGAGCAGTACTTC | CSARTAYEQYF | TRBJ2-7 | NA | TRBV29-1 | few
TGTGCCAGTAGTCATAGGGGAAGGAACACTGAAGCTTTCTTT | CASSHRGRNTEAFF | TRBJ1-1 | NA | TRBV19 | NA
TGTGCCAGTCCCGATCGGGATGAGCAGTTCTTC | CASPDRDEQFF | TRBJ2-1 | NA | TRBV6-1 | few
TGCGCCAGCAGCTTGGCCAGGGGGCGCGGCAATGAGCAGTTCTTC | CASSLARGRGNEQFF | TRBJ2-1 | TRBD1 | TRBV5-1 | NA
TGTGCCAGCAGTTCCCCGGGTAGCAATCAGCCCCAGCATTTT | CASSSPGSNQPQHF | TRBJ1-5 | NA | TRBV28 | NA
TGTGCCTGGAGTTCACTGGGGAGGGTTGGCGGCTACACCTTC | CAWSSLGRVGGYTF | TRBJ1-2 | NA | TRBV30 | few
TGTGCCAGCAGTACGAACCGACAGCACTCCTACAATGAGCAGTTCTTC | CASSTNRQHSYNEQFF | TRBJ2-1 | NA | TRBV2 | NA
TGTGCCAGCAGTTCCCCAGCAGGGGCGGCATCTCGCGAGCAGTACTTC | CASSSPAGAASREQYF | TRBJ2-7 | NA | TRBV28 | NA
TGTGCCAGCAGCTTGGTCGGGACTCCCTACAATGAGCAGTTCTTC | CASSLVGTPYNEQFF | TRBJ2-1 | NA | TRBV5-6 | few
TGTGCCATCAGCAGCTTGAGGCGCCAAGAGACCCAGTACTTC | CAISSLRRQETQYF | TRBJ2-5 | NA | TRBV10-3 | NA
TGTGCCAGTAGTCCAGAGGGACTAGCCCGCGAGCAGTACTTC | CASSPEGLAREQYF | TRBJ2-7 | TRBD2 | TRBV19 | NA
TGTGCCAGCAGCTTAGATTCCACAGAAACTCAATACGAGCAGTACTTC | CASSLDSTETQYEQYF | TRBJ2-7 | NA | TRBV11-2 | few